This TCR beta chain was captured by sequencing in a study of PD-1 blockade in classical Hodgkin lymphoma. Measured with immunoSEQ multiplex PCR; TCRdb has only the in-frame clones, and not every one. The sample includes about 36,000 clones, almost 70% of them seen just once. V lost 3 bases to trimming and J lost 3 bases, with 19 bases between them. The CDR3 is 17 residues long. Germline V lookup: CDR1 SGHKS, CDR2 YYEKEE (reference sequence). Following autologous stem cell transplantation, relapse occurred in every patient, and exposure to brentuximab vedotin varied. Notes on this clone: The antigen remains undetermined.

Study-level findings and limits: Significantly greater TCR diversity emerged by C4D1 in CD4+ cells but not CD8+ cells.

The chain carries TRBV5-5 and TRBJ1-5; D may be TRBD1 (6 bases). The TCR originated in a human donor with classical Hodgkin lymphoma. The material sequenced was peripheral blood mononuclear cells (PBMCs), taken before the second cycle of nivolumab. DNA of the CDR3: TGTGCCAGCAGCTCGCGGGGGGGCTTTCTTACCAATCAGCCCCAGCATTTT. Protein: CASSSRGGFLTNQPQHF.